The 28 T cell receptor beta chains given below trace back to one sample, sequenced in a study of human T cells and chemical hapten exposure. TCRdb itself ran the RACE reads through MiXCR, one entry per CDR3 protein. The profile shows roughly 160,000 distinct CDR3 sequences, around 15% of them singletons. The time point was: patch test 1, 2 weeks after DPC sensitization. Treatment: therapeutic diphenylcyclopropenone sensitization with weekly scalp DPC. The sample here was whole blood, taken in connection with sensitization to the hapten diphenylcyclopropenone (DPC). The receptor set was obtained from a woman in her 30s with alopecia areata. Some clones in this sample may be carry-over from other donors' samples.

This sequence joins TRBV7-2 and TRBJ2-5, with unresolved D. The CDR3 extends over 12 amino acids. Germline CDR1 SGHTA, CDR2 FQGNSA. The germline V and J ends were trimmed by 3 bases and 5 bases, with 7 bases remaining between them. For the CDR3, the DNA is TGTGCCAGCAGCTTTTATTCTGAGACCCAGTACTTC. This gives the protein CASSFYSETQYF.

This clonotype was recorded many times. The chain has TRBV4-2 and TRBJ2-7; the match to TRBD2 covers 9 bases. The CDR3 totals 16 residues. Per the germline V gene, CDR1 is LGHNA and CDR2 is YNFKEQ. The V and J ends lost 0 bases and 2 bases, in that order; junction bases with no gene match: 5. CDR3 in DNA: TGTGCCAGCAGCCAAGAAACTAGCGGGCTGACCTACGAGCAGTACTTC. This sequence encodes CASSQETSGLTYEQYF.

This clonotype showed up just a few times. The gene calls are TRBV10-3 and TRBJ1-1; 9 bases align to TRBD1. With 10 bases clipped from V and 1 base from J, the junction kept 4 bases outside the gene matches. Germline CDR1 and CDR2: ENHRY and SYGVKD. The CDR3 contains 13 residues. The CDR3 bases are TGTGCCACCGGGACAGGGCCGAACACTGAAGCTTTCTTT. The encoded protein is CATGTGPNTEAFF.

The sample holds one count of this clonotype. This chain's CDR3 is CSVETRGAGDLAAFF. DNA of the CDR3: TGCAGCGTTGAAACGAGGGGGGCAGGCGATTTAGCAGCTTTCTTT. The chain recombines TRBV29-1 with TRBJ1-1; perhaps TRBD1 as D (6 bases). CDR3 length equals 15 residues. CDR1 SQVTM and CDR2 ANQGSEA come from the germline V gene. With 2 bases removed from V and 10 bases from J, the gap between germline ends came to 23 bases.

The V gene is TRBV28, the J gene TRBJ1-2, with 7 bases fitting TRBD1. This CDR3 is 13 amino acids long. CDR1 is MDHEN and CDR2 is SYDVKM in the germline V gene. The V and J ends lost 5 bases and 2 bases, in that order; junction bases with no gene match: 2. The CDR3 DNA reads TGTGCCAGCAGTCAGGGGGACAACTATGGCTACACCTTC. This encodes CASSQGDNYGYTF.

On this clonotype: It may be a read error: a sequence one base away is much more abundant. V gene TRBV12-3 or TRBV12-4 combines with J gene TRBJ1-1; D gene unclear. CDR3 length equals 12 residues. This CDR3 reads CASSFANTETFF. DNA for the CDR3: TGTGCCAGCAGTTTCGCGAACACTGAAACTTTCTTT.

This clonotype occurred a few times. The V and J genes are TRBV19 and TRBJ1-6, with a tentative D call TRBD1 (5 bases). The germline V gene encodes CDR1 LNHDA and CDR2 SQIVND (reference sequence). The CDR3 has 16 amino acids. V dropped 5 bases and J dropped 10 bases, with 21 bases sitting between them. CDR3: CASSLNQPGPRSPLHF. In nucleotides, the CDR3 is TGTGCCAGTAGTCTCAACCAACCGGGACCGAGATCACCCCTCCACTTT.

The CDR3 nucleotides read TGCAGTGCTACCCAACACAGCGGAGGGTACCAAGAGACCCAGTACTTC. This translates into CSATQHSGGYQETQYF. This rearrangement joins TRBV20-1 to TRBJ2-5; possibly TRBD2 for D (6 bases). This CDR3 contains 16 residues. Germline V gene data show CDR1 as DFQATT and CDR2 as SNEGSKA (reference sequence). V lost 4 bases and J lost 0, with 18 bases in between.

The genes are TRBV2 and TRBJ2-1; 7 bases fit TRBD2. The junction had 10 bases not matched to a gene; V was cut back by 6 bases and J by 8 bases. Germline loops: CDR1 SNHLY, CDR2 FYNNEI. The CDR3 spans 14 residues. The CDR3 region has the DNA TGTGCCAGCAGCCCGGTGACTAGCTTGGATGAGCAGTTCTTC. Protein sequence: CASSPVTSLDEQFF.

This clonotype has a handful of counts. This chain links TRBV29-1 with TRBJ2-2; perhaps TRBD2 as D (6 bases). V lost 7 bases, J lost 4 bases, and 13 bases lay in between. Looked up from germline, CDR1 is SQVTM and CDR2 is ANQGSEA. The CDR3 is 13 amino acids. The CDR3 loop reads CSAVEGVTGELFF. CDR3 in DNA: TGCAGCGCTGTGGAGGGAGTCACCGGGGAGCTGTTTTTT.

This clonotype was picked up a small number of times. The chain is built from TRBV7-2 and TRBJ2-5, with TRBD1 identical over 7 bases. This CDR3 has 14 amino acids. The germline CDR1 and CDR2 sequences are SGHTA and FQGNSA. V lost 3 bases, J lost 1 base, and 2 bases stayed unmatched. Here the CDR3 reads CASSFGTVQETQYF. DNA of the CDR3: TGTGCCAGCAGCTTTGGGACAGTCCAAGAGACCCAGTACTTC.

This clonotype was seen only a few times. The chain employs TRBV3-1 and TRBJ2-1; D unclear. The V end was cut by 3 bases, the J end by 7 bases, with 7 bases between. CDR1 and CDR2 (germline): LGHDT, YNNKEL (reference sequence). CDR3 size: 12 residues. The CDR3, as DNA: TGTGCCAGCAGCCAGGCGTCGAATGAGCAGTTCTTC. It yields the protein CASSQASNEQFF.

The genes are TRBV7-2 and TRBJ1-6; D unresolved. This CDR3 has 12 amino acids. The germline V gene encodes CDR1 SGHTA and CDR2 FQGNSA. V lost 7 bases and J lost 7, with 8 bases in between. CDR3 DNA sequence: TGTGCCAGCAACCAATCAAATTCACCCCTCCACTTT. It codes for CASNQSNSPLHF.

The chain carries TRBV7-2 and TRBJ1-2; 8 bases agree with TRBD1. The trim removed 6 bases at V and 8 bases at J, leaving 8 bases unmatched. The CDR3 sequence is 13 residues long. Germline CDR1 is SGHTA and CDR2 is FQGNSA. The CDR3 DNA is TGTGCCAGCAGTCCGGGCAGGGGGCGAGGCTACACCTTC. Translation gives CASSPGRGRGYTF.

This rearrangement joins TRBV3-1 to TRBJ2-7; D unclear. Looked up from germline, CDR1 is LGHDT and CDR2 is YNNKEL (reference sequence). This CDR3 is built from 15 residues. Trimming left V 0 bases short and J 9 bases short, with 18 bases between. CDR3: CASSQDTVPRAGQYF. The CDR3 DNA reads TGTGCCAGCAGCCAAGATACAGTTCCCCGCGCAGGGCAGTACTTC.

The chain recombines TRBV9 with TRBJ1-4; D is uncertain. Trimming removed 0 bases at V and 5 bases at J, with 14 bases between. This CDR3 is built from 16 residues. Germline V gene data show CDR1 as SGDLS and CDR2 as YYNGEE. In DNA form, the CDR3 reads TGTGCCAGCAGCGTAGGTGTGGCGGATGGCAATGAAAAACTGTTTTTT. This translates into CASSVGVADGNEKLFF.

This clonotype was seen ten or more times. V usage is TRBV28 and J usage is TRBJ2-2, with TRBD1 identical over 11 bases. V shed 5 bases, J shed 2 bases, and the junction held 4 bases outside the gene matches. This CDR3 is 16 amino acids long. Germline CDR1 MDHEN, CDR2 SYDVKM. The CDR3 nucleotides read TGTGCCAGCAGTGAGGGGACAGGGGGTAACACCGGGGAGCTGTTTTTT. It yields the protein CASSEGTGGNTGELFF.

This clonotype was detected only a few times. The chain uses TRBV4-3 and TRBJ2-3; D is ambiguous. The CDR3 is 12 amino acids. Germline V gene data show CDR1 as LGHNA and CDR2 as YSLEER. With 5 bases removed from V and 4 bases from J, the gap between germline ends came to 7 bases. The CDR3 bases are TGCGCCAGCAGCTACCTATCAGATACGCAGTATTTT. Translating it yields CASSYLSDTQYF.

The chain has TRBV20-1 and TRBJ1-1; 9 nucleotides agree with TRBD1. V lost 7 bases and J lost 4; bases outside the gene matches: 7. This CDR3 comprises 13 residues. Germline V gene lookup returns CDR1 DFQATT and CDR2 SNEGSKA (reference sequence). CDR3 nucleotide sequence: TGCAGTGTCGGACAGGGGATGGGCACTGAAGCTTTCTTT. This gives the protein CSVGQGMGTEAFF.

V and J are TRBV6-2 or TRBV6-3 and TRBJ1-5; 9 nucleotides line up with TRBD1. J lost 1 base, V lost 0 bases, and 7 bases had no gene match. The CDR3 covers 18 residues. Looked up from germline, CDR1 is MNHEY and CDR2 is SVGEGT. As DNA, the CDR3 is TGTGCCAGCAGTTACTCGAGGACAGGGGCCTCGAGCAATCAGCCCCAGCATTTT. It translates to CASSYSRTGASSNQPQHF.

There are a few counts of this clonotype. The chain is built from TRBV4-3 and TRBJ1-2; TRBD1 might be the D (6 bases). Per germline, CDR1 LGHNA and CDR2 YSLEER. The V end lost 0 bases, the J end lost 8 bases, and 13 bases lay between the germline ends. The CDR3 contains 14 residues. DNA of the CDR3: TGCGCCAGCAGCCAAGATCAGGGGTCAGGCGGCTACACCTTC. Protein: CASSQDQGSGGYTF.

This clonotype was counted at least ten times. This chain connects TRBV28 to TRBJ2-2, with D perhaps matching TRBD1 (5 bases). This CDR3 contains 17 residues. V lost 3 bases and J 4 bases, leaving 18 bases between the germline ends. Looked up from germline, CDR1 is MDHEN and CDR2 is SYDVKM. CDR3 DNA sequence: TGTGCCAGCAGTTTCGGTACAGGTGGTCTCCTCACCGGGGAGCTGTTTTTT. Translated, it gives CASSFGTGGLLTGELFF. Based on the CDR3 plus reference TRBV28 and TRBJ2-2, the full variable domain is DVKVTQSSRYLVKRTGEKVFLECVQDMDHENMFWYRQDPGLGLRLIYFSYDVKMKEKGDIPEGYSVSREKKERFSLILESASTNQTSMYLCASSFGTGGLLTGELFFGEGSRLTVL.

CDR3 DNA sequence: TGTGCCAGCAGCTTAGGACCCATCACAGATACGCAGTATTTT. It specifies CASSLGPITDTQYF. The V call is TRBV7-8, the J call TRBJ2-3; D gene ambiguous. This CDR3 region has 14 residues. Trimming removed 1 base at V and 2 bases at J, with 7 bases between. From germline, CDR1 is SGHVS and CDR2 FQNEAQ.

This clonotype was seen repeatedly, ten times or more. V and J are TRBV5-1 and TRBJ1-4; D perhaps matches TRBD1 (6 bases). Trimming took off 3 bases at V and 8 bases at J, with 14 bases between the two ends. The CDR3 is 14 amino acids. The germline V gene has CDR1 SGHRS and CDR2 YFSETQ. The CDR3 DNA sequence: TGCGCCAGCAGCTCCGGGGGGGCAGGGGAAAAACTGTTTTTT. Translating it yields CASSSGGAGEKLFF. Supplemented by reference TRBV5-1 and TRBJ1-4, the full variable domain reads KAGVTQTPRYLIKTRGQQVTLSCSPISGHRSVSWYQQTPGQGLQFLFEYFSETQRNKGNFPGRFSGRQFSNSRSEMNVSTLELGDSALYLCASSSGGAGEKLFFGSGTQLSVL.

This clonotype was seen only a few times. The chain recombines TRBV29-1 with TRBJ2-5, with 8 positions matching TRBD2. After removal of 6 bases from V and 5 bases from J, the junction contained 5 bases not matched to a gene. CDR3 size: 12 residues. The germline CDR1 and CDR2 sequences are SQVTM and ANQGSEA. The CDR3 sequence is CSVDSGGETQYF. CDR3 coding DNA: TGCAGCGTAGACTCGGGGGGGGAGACCCAGTACTTC.

This clonotype was detected ten times or more. The chain joins TRBV6-2 or TRBV6-3 to TRBJ1-1; the D gene is possibly TRBD1 (5 bases). V lost 4 bases and J 6 bases, leaving 18 bases between the germline ends. Germline-derived CDR1 and CDR2 are MNHEY and SVGEGT. The CDR3 loop spans 15 amino acids. The CDR3 DNA reads as TGTGCCAGCAGTTGGGTTCCCGGAGACAGCTCTGAAGCTTTCTTT. Its protein product is CASSWVPGDSSEAFF.

The chain couples TRBV7-8 to TRBJ2-1; D is undetermined. Germline-derived CDR1 and CDR2 are SGHVS and FQNEAQ. V was clipped by 6 bases and J by 7 bases, with 10 bases between them. The CDR3 is 12 amino acids. The DNA of the CDR3 is TGTGCCAGCAGGCGTGGGGTGAATGAGCAGTTCTTC. Protein product: CASRRGVNEQFF.

There are a few counts of this clonotype. This chain connects TRBV20-1 to TRBJ1-2, with 11 bases fitting TRBD1. Per the germline V gene, CDR1 is DFQATT and CDR2 is SNEGSKA (reference sequence). The CDR3 spans 11 residues. CDR3 sequence (DNA): TGCAGCGGACAGGGGGCCGATGGCTACACCTTC. Translated, it gives CSGQGADGYTF.